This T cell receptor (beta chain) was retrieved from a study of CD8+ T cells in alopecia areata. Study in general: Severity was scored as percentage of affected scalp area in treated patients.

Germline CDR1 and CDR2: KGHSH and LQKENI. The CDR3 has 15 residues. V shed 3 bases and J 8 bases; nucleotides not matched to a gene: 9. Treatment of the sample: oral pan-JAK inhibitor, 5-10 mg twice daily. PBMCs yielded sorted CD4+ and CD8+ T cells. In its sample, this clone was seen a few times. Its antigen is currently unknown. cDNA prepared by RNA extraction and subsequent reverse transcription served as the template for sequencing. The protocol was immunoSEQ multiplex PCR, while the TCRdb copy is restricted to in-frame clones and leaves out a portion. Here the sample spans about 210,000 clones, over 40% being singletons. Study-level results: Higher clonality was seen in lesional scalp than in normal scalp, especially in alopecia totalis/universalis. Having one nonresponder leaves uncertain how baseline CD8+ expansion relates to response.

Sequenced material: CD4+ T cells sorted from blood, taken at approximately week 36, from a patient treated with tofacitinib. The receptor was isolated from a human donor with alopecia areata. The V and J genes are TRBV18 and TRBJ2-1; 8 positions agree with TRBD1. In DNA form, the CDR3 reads TGTGCCAGCTCACCCATACGACAGGGGATGGATGAGCAGTTCTTC. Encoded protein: CASSPIRQGMDEQFF.